The 18 T cell receptor beta chains below come from one sample, sequenced in a study of cytomegalovirus exposure and HLA in healthy donors. The PCR had 60 Vbeta and 13 Jbeta primers. Using immunoSEQ multiplex PCR, the repertoire was profiled, and TCRdb retains in-frame clones only, with some absent. The table lists about 250,000 clones, 72% of them singletons. Sequencing was done on a sample of PBMCs. The source is a female donor in good health and CMV-seronegative.

To note about this clone: The junction departs from the called germline gene at one end, perhaps through a read error. The chain uses TRBV19 and TRBJ1-4, with 8 bases that match TRBD1. This CDR3 has 16 residues. Germline values: CDR1 LNHDA, CDR2 SQIVND (reference sequence). The CDR3 is CASADRGDATSEKLFF. The CDR3 nucleotides are TGTGCCAGTGCAGACAGGGGAGATGCAACTAGTGAAAAACTGTTTTTT.

This clone was seen a handful of times. The J gene is TRBJ2-2, the V gene TRBV19; TRBD2 aligns across 15 bases. The CDR3 consists of 17 residues. V shed 8 bases and J 5 bases; nucleotides not matched to a gene: 9. Looked up from germline, CDR1 is LNHDA and CDR2 is SQIVND (reference sequence). The CDR3 spells CASGDPGLAGGTGELFF. CDR3 nucleotide sequence: TGTGCCAGTGGAGACCCGGGACTAGCGGGAGGTACCGGGGAGCTGTTTTTT.

V gene TRBV21-1 combines with J gene TRBJ1-2; TRBD1 is taken as the D call from the table, unchecked against the DNA. TRBV21-1 is shown as a pseudogene. This CDR3 region has 16 residues. CDR3 nucleotide sequence: TGTGCCAGCTCCCCCTTTGCCTACTACAGGGTCAGCGGCTACACCTTC. This sequence encodes CASSPFAYYRVSGYTF.

The chain combines TRBV18 with TRBJ1-1, with D uncertain. Germline assignment: CDR1 KGHSH and CDR2 LQKENI. This CDR3 contains 13 residues. Trimming removed 5 bases from V and 3 bases from J, with 10 bases in between. CDR3 amino acids: CASSTGIDTEAFF. The CDR3 DNA follows: TGTGCCAGCTCAACCGGGATCGACACTGAAGCTTTCTTT.

CDR3 region: CASSPGLATYNEQFF. The CDR3 nucleotides read TGTGCCAGCAGTCCGGGACTAGCCACCTACAATGAGCAGTTCTTC. This chain uses TRBV6-1 with TRBJ2-1, with TRBD2 matching 9 bases. Losses at the gene ends were 5 bases for V and 2 bases for J; bases not matched to a gene: 4. This CDR3 region has 15 residues. The germline gives CDR1 MNHNS, CDR2 SASEGT.

The CDR3 spells CASSINRLRNEQYF. DNA of the CDR3: TGTGCCAGTAGTATTAACAGGCTTCGAAACGAGCAGTACTTC. This rearrangement joins TRBV19 to TRBJ2-7; a possible D gene is TRBD1 (5 bases). V lost 3 bases and J 5 bases, leaving 14 bases between the germline ends. This CDR3 comprises 14 residues. The germline V gene has CDR1 LNHDA and CDR2 SQIVND (reference sequence).

A few counts support this clone. The rearrangement joins TRBV13 to TRBJ2-5, with TRBD1 identical over 7 bases. V was pared by 4 bases and J by 3 bases, with 11 bases of the junction left unmatched. This CDR3 comprises 16 residues. Germline loops: CDR1 PRHDT, CDR2 FYEKMQ (reference sequence). The CDR3 sequence is CASSSGTVGREETQYF. In DNA, the CDR3 is TGTGCCAGCAGCTCGGGGACAGTAGGGCGCGAAGAGACCCAGTACTTC.

The chain carries TRBV28 and TRBJ1-5; D is perhaps TRBD1 (5 bases). The germline V and J ends were trimmed by 3 bases and 2 bases, with 11 bases remaining between them. The CDR3 runs to 15 residues. Germline assignment: CDR1 MDHEN and CDR2 SYDVKM. The CDR3 sequence: CASSLSDTGNQPQHF. The CDR3 bases are TGTGCCAGCAGTTTGTCGGACACGGGCAATCAGCCCCAGCATTTT.

This clone was detected once. The rearrangement joins TRBV5-5 to TRBJ2-2; 8 bases are shared with TRBD1. The V gene end was trimmed by 7 bases and the J gene end by 5 bases; junction bases not matched to a gene: 7. This CDR3 is 14 amino acids long. Germline V gene data show CDR1 as SGHKS and CDR2 as YYEKEE (reference sequence). The CDR3 sequence is CASDRTGKTGELFF. The DNA of the CDR3 is TGTGCCAGCGACAGGACAGGGAAGACCGGGGAGCTGTTTTTT.

V usage is TRBV19 and J usage is TRBJ1-2, with a possible D match to TRBD1 (5 bases). This CDR3 is built from 15 residues. Germline CDR1 and CDR2: LNHDA and SQIVND (reference sequence). V lost 5 bases and J 2 bases, leaving 15 bases between the germline ends. The CDR3 loop is CASSDPGIGNYGYTF. The CDR3 nucleotides are TGTGCCAGTAGTGATCCAGGGATCGGAAACTATGGCTACACCTTC.

The V and J genes are TRBV25-1 and TRBJ2-1, with TRBD2 as a possible D gene (6 bases). The CDR3 has 15 residues. Germline CDR1 and CDR2: MGHDK and SYGVNS. V was trimmed by 8 bases and J by 7 bases, leaving 21 bases between them. CDR3 protein: CASWGVGAGMNEQFF. The DNA of the CDR3 is TGTGCCAGCTGGGGGGTAGGCGCGGGTATGAATGAGCAGTTCTTC.

V and J are TRBV5-1 and TRBJ2-7; 10 nucleotides line up with TRBD2. This CDR3 has 18 amino acids. The V gene end was trimmed by 1 base and the J gene end by 0 bases; junction bases not matched to a gene: 10. CDR1 is SGHRS, CDR2 YFSETQ, per germline. CDR3 amino acids: CASSLIPSGSGVSYEQYF. CDR3 sequence (DNA): TGCGCCAGCAGCTTGATACCTAGCGGGAGTGGAGTCTCCTACGAGCAGTACTTC.

This clone ranks as medium-sized. The chain recombines TRBV4-2 with TRBJ1-1; 7 nucleotides agree with TRBD1. Germline loops: CDR1 LGHNA, CDR2 YNFKEQ. V lost 0 bases and J lost 2; bases outside the gene matches: 6. The CDR3 is made up of 16 amino acids. The CDR3 loop is CASSQDWAGGNTEAFF. CDR3 DNA sequence: TGTGCCAGCAGCCAAGACTGGGCAGGGGGAAACACTGAAGCTTTCTTT.

The chain recombines TRBV10-3 with TRBJ1-1; D gene unclear. Per the germline V gene, CDR1 is ENHRY and CDR2 is SYGVKD. This CDR3 comprises 15 residues. The germline V and J ends were trimmed by 5 bases and 6 bases, with 19 bases remaining between them. CDR3 region: CAISFGVADHPEAFF. Written as DNA, the CDR3 is TGTGCCATCAGTTTCGGGGTCGCGGACCACCCTGAAGCTTTCTTT.

This chain links TRBV9 with TRBJ1-2, with TRBD1 matching over 7 bases. Germline V gene sequence: CDR1 SGDLS, CDR2 YYNGEE. V lost 6 bases and J lost 6; bases outside the gene matches: 14. CDR3 length: 15 amino acids. In DNA, the CDR3 is TGTGCCAGCACCGACACACCCGGGACAGCGCATGGCTACACCTTC. Translation gives CASTDTPGTAHGYTF.

This clone was counted a few times. The chain has TRBV13 and TRBJ2-1; 9 bases fit TRBD2. J lost 8 bases, V lost 1 base, and 9 bases had no gene match. Per germline, CDR1 PRHDT and CDR2 FYEKMQ (reference sequence). The CDR3 is 16 residues long. CDR3 nucleotide sequence: TGTGCCAGCAGCTTAGTTGCGCGGGAGGGCTCGTATGAGCAGTTCTTC. It specifies CASSLVAREGSYEQFF.

This chain connects TRBV30 to TRBJ2-7; TRBD1 is a possible D gene (5 bases). Germline assignment: CDR1 GTSNPN and CDR2 SVGIG (reference sequence). This CDR3 is 15 amino acids long. Trimming shortened V by 6 bases and J by 0 bases, and 18 bases separated the two germline ends. The CDR3 nucleotides read TGTGCCTGTACCCGCAGGGCCATAAGCTCCTACGAGCAGTACTTC. Amino acids: CACTRRAISSYEQYF.

J is TRBJ1-1 and V is TRBV5-4; unclear D gene. The germline V gene has CDR1 SGHNT and CDR2 YYREEE (reference sequence). The CDR3 spans 14 residues. Between the trimmed V and J ends, which lost 0 bases and 1 base, there was a span of 7 bases. For the CDR3, the DNA is TGTGCCAGCAGCTTGGACAGAGAGAACACTGAAGCTTTCTTT. Residues: CASSLDRENTEAFF.